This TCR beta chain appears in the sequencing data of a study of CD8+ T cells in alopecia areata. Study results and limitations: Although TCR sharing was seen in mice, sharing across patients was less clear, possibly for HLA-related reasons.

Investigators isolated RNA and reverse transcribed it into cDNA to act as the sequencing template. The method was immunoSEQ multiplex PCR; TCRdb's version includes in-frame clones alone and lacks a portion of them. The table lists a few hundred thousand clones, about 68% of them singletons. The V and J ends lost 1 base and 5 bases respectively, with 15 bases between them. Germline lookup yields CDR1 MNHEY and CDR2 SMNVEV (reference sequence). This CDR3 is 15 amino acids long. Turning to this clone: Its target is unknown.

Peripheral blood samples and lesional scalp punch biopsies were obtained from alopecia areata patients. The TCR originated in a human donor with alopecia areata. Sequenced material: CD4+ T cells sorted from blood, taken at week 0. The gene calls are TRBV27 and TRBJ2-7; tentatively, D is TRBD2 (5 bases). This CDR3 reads CASSLYRGRPNEQYF. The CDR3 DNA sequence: TGTGCCAGCAGTTTATATCGGGGTCGGCCGAACGAGCAGTACTTC.